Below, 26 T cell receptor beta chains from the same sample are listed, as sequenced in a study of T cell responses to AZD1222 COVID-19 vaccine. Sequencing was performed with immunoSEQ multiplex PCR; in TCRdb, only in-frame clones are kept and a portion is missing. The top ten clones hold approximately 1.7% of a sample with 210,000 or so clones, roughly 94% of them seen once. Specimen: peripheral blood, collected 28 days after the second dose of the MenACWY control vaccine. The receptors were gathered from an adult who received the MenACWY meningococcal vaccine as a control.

The CDR3: CASSLSRSSYEQYF. DNA for the CDR3: TGTGCCAGCAGTTTAAGCAGGTCATCCTACGAGCAGTACTTC. This sequence joins TRBV27 and TRBJ2-7; D not resolved. The germline gives CDR1 MNHEY, CDR2 SMNVEV (reference sequence). The CDR3 contains 14 residues. V lost 2 bases, J lost 1 base, and 9 bases lay in between.

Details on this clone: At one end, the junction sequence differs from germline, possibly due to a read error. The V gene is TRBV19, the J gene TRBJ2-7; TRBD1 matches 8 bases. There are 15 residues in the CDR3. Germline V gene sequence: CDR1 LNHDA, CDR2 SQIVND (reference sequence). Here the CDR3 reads CASSVDRGSSYEQYF. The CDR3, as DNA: TGTGCCAGTAGTGTAGACAGGGGAAGCTCCTACGAGCAGTACTTC.

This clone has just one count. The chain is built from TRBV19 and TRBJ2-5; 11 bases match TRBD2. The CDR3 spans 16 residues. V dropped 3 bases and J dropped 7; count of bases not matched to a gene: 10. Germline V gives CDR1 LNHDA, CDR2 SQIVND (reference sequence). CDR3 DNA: TGTGCCAGTAGTATCCAAACTAGCGGGGGTATGGGGACCCAGTACTTC. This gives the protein CASSIQTSGGMGTQYF.

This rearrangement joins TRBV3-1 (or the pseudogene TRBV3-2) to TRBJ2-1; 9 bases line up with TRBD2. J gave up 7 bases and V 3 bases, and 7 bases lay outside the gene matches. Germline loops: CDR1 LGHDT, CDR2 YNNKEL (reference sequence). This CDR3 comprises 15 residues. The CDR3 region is CASSQGLARGNEQFF. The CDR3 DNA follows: TGTGCCAGCAGCCAGGGACTAGCCCGGGGAAATGAGCAGTTCTTC.

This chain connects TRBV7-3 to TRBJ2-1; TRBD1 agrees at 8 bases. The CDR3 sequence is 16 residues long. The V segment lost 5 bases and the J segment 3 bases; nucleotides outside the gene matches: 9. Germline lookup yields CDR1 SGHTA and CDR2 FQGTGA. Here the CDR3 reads CASSVGPGQDYNEQFF. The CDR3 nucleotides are TGTGCCAGCAGCGTAGGACCGGGACAGGACTACAATGAGCAGTTCTTC.

CDR3 DNA sequence: TGTGCCTGGACCATCGGTAGCTATGGCTACACCTTC. It codes for CAWTIGSYGYTF. The V and J genes are TRBV30 and TRBJ1-2; D gene uncertain. CDR3 length: 12 amino acids. Trimming removed 4 bases at V and 4 bases at J, with 10 bases between. Germline CDR1 GTSNPN, CDR2 SVGIG (reference sequence). The variable domain in full, with the rest retrieved from reference TRBV30 and TRBJ1-2, is SQTIHQWPATLVQPVGSPLSLECTVEGTSNPNLYWYRQAAGRGLQLLFYSVGIGQISSEVPQNLSASRPQDRQFILSSKKLLLSDSGFYLCAWTIGSYGYTFGSGTRLTVV.

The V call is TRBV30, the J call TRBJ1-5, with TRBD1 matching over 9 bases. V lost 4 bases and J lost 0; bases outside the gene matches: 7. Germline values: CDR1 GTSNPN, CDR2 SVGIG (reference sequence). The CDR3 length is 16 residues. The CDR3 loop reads CAWTRGTGLSNQPQHF. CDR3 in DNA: TGTGCCTGGACGCGCGGGACAGGGCTTAGCAATCAGCCCCAGCATTTT.

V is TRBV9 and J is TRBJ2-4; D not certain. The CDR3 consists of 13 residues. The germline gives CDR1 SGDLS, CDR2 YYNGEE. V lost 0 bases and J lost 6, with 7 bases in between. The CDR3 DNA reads TGTGCCAGCAGCGTAGATAAGGGAAACATTCAGTACTTC. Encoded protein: CASSVDKGNIQYF.

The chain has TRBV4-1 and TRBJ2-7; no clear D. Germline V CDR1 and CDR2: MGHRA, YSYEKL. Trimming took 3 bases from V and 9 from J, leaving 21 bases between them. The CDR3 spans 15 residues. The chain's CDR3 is CASSQHGSTEKVQYF. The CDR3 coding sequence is TGCGCCAGCAGCCAGCACGGCTCCACAGAAAAGGTGCAGTACTTC.

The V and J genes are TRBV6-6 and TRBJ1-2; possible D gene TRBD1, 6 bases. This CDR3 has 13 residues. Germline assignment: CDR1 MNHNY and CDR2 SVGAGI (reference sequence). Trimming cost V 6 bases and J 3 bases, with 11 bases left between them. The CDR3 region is CASSLTGDYGYTF. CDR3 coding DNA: TGTGCCAGCAGCCTGACAGGAGACTATGGCTACACCTTC.

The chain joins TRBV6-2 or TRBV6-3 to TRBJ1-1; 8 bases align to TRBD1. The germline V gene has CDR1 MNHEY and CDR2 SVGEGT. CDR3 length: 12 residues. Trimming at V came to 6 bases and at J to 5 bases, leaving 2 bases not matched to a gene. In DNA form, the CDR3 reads TGTGCCAGCAGCACAGGGGGAACTGAAGCTTTCTTT. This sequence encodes CASSTGGTEAFF.

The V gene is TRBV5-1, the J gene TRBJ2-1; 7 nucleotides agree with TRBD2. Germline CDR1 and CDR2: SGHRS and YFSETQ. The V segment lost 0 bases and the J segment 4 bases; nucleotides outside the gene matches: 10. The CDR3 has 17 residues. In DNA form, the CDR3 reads TGCGCCAGCAGCTTGGGCCCTCCTAGCGGCTTTTACAATGAGCAGTTCTTC. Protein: CASSLGPPSGFYNEQFF.

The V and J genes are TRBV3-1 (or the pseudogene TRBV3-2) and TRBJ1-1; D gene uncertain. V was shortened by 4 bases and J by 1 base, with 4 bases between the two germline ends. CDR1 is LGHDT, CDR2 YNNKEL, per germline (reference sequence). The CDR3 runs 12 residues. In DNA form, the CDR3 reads TGTGCCAGCAGCCTCAAGAACACTGAAGCTTTCTTT. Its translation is CASSLKNTEAFF.

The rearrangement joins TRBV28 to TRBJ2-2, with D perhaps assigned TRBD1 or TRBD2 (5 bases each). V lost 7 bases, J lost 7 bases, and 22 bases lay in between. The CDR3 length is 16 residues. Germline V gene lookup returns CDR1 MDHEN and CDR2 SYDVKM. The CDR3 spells CASTSPWGRSGGELFF. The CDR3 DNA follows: TGTGCCAGCACCTCGCCTTGGGGGAGATCGGGCGGGGAGCTGTTTTTT.

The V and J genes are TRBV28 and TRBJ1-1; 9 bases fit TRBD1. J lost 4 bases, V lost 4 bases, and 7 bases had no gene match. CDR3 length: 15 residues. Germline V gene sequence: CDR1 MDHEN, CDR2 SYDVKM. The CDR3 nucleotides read TGTGCCAGCAGTTCCGGACAGGGGTCGGGCACTGAAGCTTTCTTT. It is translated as CASSSGQGSGTEAFF.

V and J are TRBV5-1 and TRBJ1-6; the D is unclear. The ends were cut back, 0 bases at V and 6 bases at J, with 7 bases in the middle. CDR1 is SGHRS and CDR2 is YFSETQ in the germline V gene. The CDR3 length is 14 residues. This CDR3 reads CASSLEPPNSPLHF. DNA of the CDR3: TGCGCCAGCAGCTTGGAACCCCCTAATTCACCCCTCCACTTT. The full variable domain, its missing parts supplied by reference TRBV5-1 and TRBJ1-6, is KAGVTQTPRYLIKTRGQQVTLSCSPISGHRSVSWYQQTPGQGLQFLFEYFSETQRNKGNFPGRFSGRQFSNSRSEMNVSTLELGDSALYLCASSLEPPNSPLHFGNGTRLTVT.

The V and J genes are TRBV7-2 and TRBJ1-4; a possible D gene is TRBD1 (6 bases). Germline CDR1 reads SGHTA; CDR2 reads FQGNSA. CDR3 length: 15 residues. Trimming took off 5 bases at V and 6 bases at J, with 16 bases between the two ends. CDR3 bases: TGTGCCAGCAGCCTAGGGGGGAGGTGGGATGAAAAACTGTTTTTT. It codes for CASSLGGRWDEKLFF.

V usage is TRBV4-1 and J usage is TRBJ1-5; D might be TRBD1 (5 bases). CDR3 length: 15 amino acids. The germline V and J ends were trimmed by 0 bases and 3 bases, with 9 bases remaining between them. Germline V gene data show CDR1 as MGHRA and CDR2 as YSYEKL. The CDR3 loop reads CASSQESRANQPQHF. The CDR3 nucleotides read TGCGCCAGCAGCCAAGAGTCCAGGGCCAATCAGCCCCAGCATTTT.

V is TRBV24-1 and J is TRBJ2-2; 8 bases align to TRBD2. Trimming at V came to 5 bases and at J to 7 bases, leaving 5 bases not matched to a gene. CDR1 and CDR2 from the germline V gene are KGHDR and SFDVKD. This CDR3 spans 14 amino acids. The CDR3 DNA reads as TGTGCCACCAGTGCGACTAGCGATAGCGGGGAGCTGTTTTTT. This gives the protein CATSATSDSGELFF.

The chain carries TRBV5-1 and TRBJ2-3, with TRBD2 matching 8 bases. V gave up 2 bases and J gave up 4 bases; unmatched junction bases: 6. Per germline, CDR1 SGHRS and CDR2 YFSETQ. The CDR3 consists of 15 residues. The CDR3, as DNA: TGCGCCAGCAGCTTTGCGGGGGGCGTTTCAGATACGCAGTATTTT. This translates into CASSFAGGVSDTQYF.

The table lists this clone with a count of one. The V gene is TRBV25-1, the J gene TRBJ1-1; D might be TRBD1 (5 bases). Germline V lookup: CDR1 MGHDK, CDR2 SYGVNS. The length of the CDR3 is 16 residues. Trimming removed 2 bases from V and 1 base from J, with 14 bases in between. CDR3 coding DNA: TGTGCCAGCAGTGAAGTTGGCGCAGGGTCGAACACTGAAGCTTTCTTT. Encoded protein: CASSEVGAGSNTEAFF.

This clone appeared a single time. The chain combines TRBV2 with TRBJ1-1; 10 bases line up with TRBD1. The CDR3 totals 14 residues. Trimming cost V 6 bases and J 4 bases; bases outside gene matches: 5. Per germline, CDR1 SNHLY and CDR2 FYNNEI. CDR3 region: CASSADRGGTEAFF. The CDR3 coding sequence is TGTGCCAGCAGCGCGGACAGGGGGGGCACTGAAGCTTTCTTT.

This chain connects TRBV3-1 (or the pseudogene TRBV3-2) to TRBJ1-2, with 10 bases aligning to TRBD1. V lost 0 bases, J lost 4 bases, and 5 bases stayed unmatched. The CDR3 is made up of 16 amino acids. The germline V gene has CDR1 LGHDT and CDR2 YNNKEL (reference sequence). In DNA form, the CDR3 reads TGTGCCAGCAGCCAAGAACTCGGACAGGGGGTCTATGGCTACACCTTC. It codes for CASSQELGQGVYGYTF.

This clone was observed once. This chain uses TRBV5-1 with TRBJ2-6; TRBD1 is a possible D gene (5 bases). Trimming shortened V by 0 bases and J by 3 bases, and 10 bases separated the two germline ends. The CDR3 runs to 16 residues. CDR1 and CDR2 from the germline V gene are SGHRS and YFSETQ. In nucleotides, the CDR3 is TGCGCCAGCAGCTTGGCGCAGGGCCGTGGGGCCAACGTCCTGACTTTC. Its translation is CASSLAQGRGANVLTF.

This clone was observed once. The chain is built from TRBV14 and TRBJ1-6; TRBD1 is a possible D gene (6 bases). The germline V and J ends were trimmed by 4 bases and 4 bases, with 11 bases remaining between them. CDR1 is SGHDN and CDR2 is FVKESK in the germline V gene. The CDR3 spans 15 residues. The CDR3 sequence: CASSPTGFYNSPLHF. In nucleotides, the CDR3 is TGTGCCAGCAGCCCAACAGGGTTTTATAATTCACCCCTCCACTTT.

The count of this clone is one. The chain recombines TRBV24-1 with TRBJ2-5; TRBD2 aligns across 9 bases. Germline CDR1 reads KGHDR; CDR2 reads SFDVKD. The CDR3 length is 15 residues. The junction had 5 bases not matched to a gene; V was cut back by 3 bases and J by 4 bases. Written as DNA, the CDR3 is TGTGCCACCAGTGATAAGAGAGCGGGAGGAGAGACCCAGTACTTC. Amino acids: CATSDKRAGGETQYF.